These 21 T cell receptor beta chains came from one sample sequenced in a study of OX40 agonist ivuxolimab in advanced cancers. Measured with immunoSEQ multiplex PCR; TCRdb has only the in-frame clones, and not every one. Of 70,000 to 85,000 clones listed, approximately 92% were seen once; the top ten hold approximately 4.8%. The sample consisted of CD4+ or CD8+ T cells sorted from blood, taken in a trial of the OX40 agonist ivuxolimab. These receptor sequences come from an adult with an advanced solid tumor such as melanoma, head and neck, liver or kidney cancer.

This chain joins TRBV11-3 and TRBJ2-1; TRBD1 might be the D (6 bases). Germline assignment: CDR1 SGHNT and CDR2 YENEEA. The V end lost 4 bases, the J end lost 0 bases, and 7 bases lay between the germline ends. The CDR3 loop spans 14 amino acids. The CDR3 protein is CASSSQGSYNEQFF. CDR3 DNA: TGTGCCAGCAGCTCACAGGGCTCCTACAATGAGCAGTTCTTC.

The V and J genes are TRBV18 and TRBJ2-4; D remains unclear. The V and J ends lost 5 bases and 4 bases respectively, with 12 bases between them. Germline V gene data show CDR1 as KGHSH and CDR2 as LQKENI. This CDR3 is 14 amino acids long. The chain's CDR3 is CASSLESEKNIQYF. For the CDR3, the DNA is TGTGCCAGCTCATTAGAGTCCGAGAAAAACATTCAGTACTTC.

V is TRBV5-4 and J is TRBJ2-3, with TRBD2 matching 7 bases. This CDR3 spans 13 amino acids. Germline CDR1 SGHNT, CDR2 YYREEE (reference sequence). V dropped 4 bases and J dropped 6; count of bases not matched to a gene: 5. The CDR3 loop is CASSRPLADTQYF. CDR3 sequence (DNA): TGTGCCAGCAGCCGACCACTAGCGGATACGCAGTATTTT.

The chain carries TRBV4-1 and TRBJ2-7, with D tentatively TRBD1 (6 bases). V was shortened by 2 bases and J by 0 bases, with 14 bases between the two germline ends. The CDR3 consists of 16 residues. Germline V gene sequence: CDR1 MGHRA, CDR2 YSYEKL. The CDR3 nucleotides are TGCGCCAGCAGCCAATGGGGGCGGGCCGACTCCTACGAGCAGTACTTC. It translates to CASSQWGRADSYEQYF.

V is TRBV7-2 and J is TRBJ2-3; D gene uncertain. Germline V CDR1 and CDR2: SGHTA, FQGNSA. Trimming removed 1 base at V and 2 bases at J, with 7 bases between. This CDR3 is 14 amino acids long. The CDR3 DNA is TGTGCCAGCAGCTTAGGTAGACCCACAGATACGCAGTATTTT. Translated, it gives CASSLGRPTDTQYF.

This chain joins TRBV18 and TRBJ2-1; possibly TRBD1 for D (6 bases). CDR3 length: 14 residues. V was cut by 4 bases and J by 4 bases, with 11 bases left in between. The germline V gene encodes CDR1 KGHSH and CDR2 LQKENI. The CDR3 region has the DNA TGTGCCAGCTCACTAAACGACAGGTACAATGAGCAGTTCTTC. Translating it yields CASSLNDRYNEQFF.

The chain uses TRBV7-2 and TRBJ2-3, with D unclear. The CDR3 has 13 amino acids. Trimming shortened V by 1 base and J by 5 bases, and 7 bases separated the two germline ends. Per germline, CDR1 SGHTA and CDR2 FQGNSA. The CDR3 bases are TGTGCCAGCAGCTTAGTTCTGGAAGATACGCAGTATTTT. Translated, it gives CASSLVLEDTQYF.

The chain couples TRBV11-2 to TRBJ2-2; maybe TRBD1 (8 bases). The V and J ends lost 7 bases and 3 bases respectively, with 24 bases between them. The CDR3 length is 18 residues. Per the germline V gene, CDR1 is SGHAT and CDR2 is FQNNGV. The CDR3 sequence is CASTQSIGRTGHTGELFF. Here the CDR3 DNA reads TGTGCCAGCACCCAATCTATCGGGAGGACAGGGCACACCGGGGAGCTGTTTTTT.

The V and J genes are TRBV5-1 and TRBJ1-1, with unresolved D. Germline CDR1 is SGHRS and CDR2 is YFSETQ. CDR3 length: 14 amino acids. V was clipped by 1 base and J by 3 bases, with 10 bases between them. CDR3 nucleotides: TGCGCCAGCAGCTTGACCGCCGGGGACACTGAAGCTTTCTTT. Protein product: CASSLTAGDTEAFF.

The chain uses TRBV7-3 and TRBJ1-1; no clear D. The CDR3 consists of 13 residues. Germline values: CDR1 SGHTA, CDR2 FQGTGA. Trimming left V 3 bases short and J 1 base short, with 6 bases between. CDR3 amino acids: CASSFAANTEAFF. In DNA, the CDR3 is TGTGCCAGCAGCTTTGCGGCGAACACTGAAGCTTTCTTT. The full variable domain, in which reference TRBV7-3 and TRBJ1-1 provide the parts outside the CDR3, is GAGVSQTPSNKVTEKGKYVELRCDPISGHTALYWYRQSLGQGPEFLIYFQGTGAADDSGLPNDRFFAVRPEGSVSTLKIQRTERGDSAVYLCASSFAANTEAFFGQGTRLTVV.

The J gene is TRBJ2-7, the V gene TRBV2; TRBD1 is a possible D gene (6 bases). The ends were cut back, 7 bases at V and 3 bases at J, with 7 bases in the middle. The CDR3 runs 11 residues. In germline, CDR1 is SNHLY, CDR2 FYNNEI. The CDR3 nucleotides are TGTGCCAGCAACAGGGTCTACGAGCAGTACTTC. It encodes CASNRVYEQYF. The complete variable domain, with remaining parts taken from reference TRBV2 and TRBJ2-7, reads EPEVTQTPSHQVTQMGQEVILRCVPISNHLYFYWYRQILGQKVEFLVSFYNNEISEKSEIFDDQFSVERPDGSNFTLKIRSTKLEDSAMYFCASNRVYEQYFGPGTRLTVT.

V and J are TRBV7-2 and TRBJ1-4; perhaps TRBD1 as D (6 bases). The CDR3 is made up of 14 amino acids. Trimming took 5 bases from V and 5 from J, leaving 12 bases between them. Germline V gene data show CDR1 as SGHTA and CDR2 as FQGNSA. This CDR3 reads CASSQGNSNEKLFF. In nucleotides, the CDR3 is TGTGCCAGCAGCCAGGGGAACTCCAATGAAAAACTGTTTTTT.

This clone was observed a few times. This rearrangement joins TRBV18 to TRBJ2-1, with D tentatively TRBD2 (5 bases). This CDR3 region has 14 residues. The ends were cut back, 2 bases at V and 9 bases at J, with 14 bases in the middle. In germline, CDR1 is KGHSH, CDR2 LQKENI. In nucleotides, the CDR3 is TGTGCCAGCTCACCAGAGTTATCGGGGATTGAGCAGTTCTTC. Residues: CASSPELSGIEQFF.

J is TRBJ2-3 and V is TRBV20-1; D is undetermined. The V gene lost 3 bases and the J gene lost 6 bases, with 7 bases spanning the gap. Per the germline V gene, CDR1 is DFQATT and CDR2 is SNEGSKA (reference sequence). The CDR3 has 11 residues. This chain's CDR3 is CSARWRDTQYF. The CDR3 DNA reads TGCAGTGCTAGGTGGCGGGATACGCAGTATTTT.

The rearrangement joins TRBV30 to TRBJ2-1, with TRBD2 matching 15 bases. CDR1 is GTSNPN and CDR2 is SVGIG in the germline V gene (reference sequence). J gave up 7 bases and V 6 bases, and 7 bases lay outside the gene matches. This CDR3 contains 15 residues. This CDR3 is CACVWGLAGGNEQFF. DNA of the CDR3: TGTGCCTGTGTCTGGGGACTAGCGGGAGGTAATGAGCAGTTCTTC.

The chain couples TRBV7-9 to TRBJ2-7; D possibly uses TRBD1 or TRBD2 (5 bases each). CDR3 length: 14 residues. V lost 3 bases, J lost 6 bases, and 15 bases lay in between. The germline V gene encodes CDR1 SEHNR and CDR2 FQNEAQ (reference sequence). CDR3 DNA sequence: TGTGCCAGCAGCTTCGGGACGGCTCCTGGCGAGCAGTACTTC. Its translation: CASSFGTAPGEQYF. Looking up the rest from reference TRBV7-9 and TRBJ2-7 gives the full variable domain: DTGVSQNPRHKITKRGQNVTFRCDPISEHNRLYWYRQTLGQGPEFLTYFQNEAQLEKSRLLSDRFSAERPKGSFSTLEIQRTEQGDSAMYLCASSFGTAPGEQYFGPGTRLTVT.

The chain uses TRBV5-1 and TRBJ2-1; 7 bases map to TRBD1. V shed 4 bases, J shed 9 bases, and the junction held 10 bases outside the gene matches. CDR1 SGHRS and CDR2 YFSETQ come from the germline V gene. The CDR3 length is 14 residues. In DNA form, the CDR3 reads TGCGCCAGCAGCGCTGTTTCCAGGGGGACTGAGCAGTTCTTC. This codes for CASSAVSRGTEQFF.

The CDR3 protein is CASSSQGVNEQFF. The CDR3 coding sequence is TGCGCCAGCAGCTCCCAGGGGGTGAATGAGCAGTTCTTC. V is TRBV5-1 and J is TRBJ2-1; 7 nucleotides match TRBD1. V lost 3 bases to trimming and J lost 7 bases; unmatched junction nucleotides: 4. Germline V lookup: CDR1 SGHRS, CDR2 YFSETQ. The CDR3 is made up of 13 amino acids.

The chain links TRBV5-1 to TRBJ2-1; 10 bases line up with TRBD1. Looked up from germline, CDR1 is SGHRS and CDR2 is YFSETQ. The CDR3 loop spans 19 amino acids. Unmatched junction bases numbered 18, after V lost 3 bases and J lost 6 bases. CDR3 sequence: CASSWGRDRGVGSGNEQFF. The CDR3 nucleotides read TGCGCCAGCAGCTGGGGCCGGGACAGGGGAGTAGGTTCGGGCAATGAGCAGTTCTTC.

J is TRBJ1-2 and V is TRBV27; 8 nucleotides match TRBD1. The CDR3 sequence is 14 residues long. Germline CDR1 reads MNHEY; CDR2 reads SMNVEV (reference sequence). Trimming took 6 bases from V and 3 from J; bases not matched to a gene: 6. The CDR3 bases are TGTGCCAGCAGAGGACAGGGATGGGACTATGGCTACACCTTC. Amino acid sequence: CASRGQGWDYGYTF.

The gene calls are TRBV4-2 and TRBJ2-4; D ambiguous. Trimming shortened V by 1 base and J by 8 bases, and 12 bases separated the two germline ends. The CDR3 length is 14 residues. The germline V gene has CDR1 LGHNA and CDR2 YNFKEQ. The CDR3 region is CASSQGSGGYIQYF. The CDR3 DNA is TGTGCCAGCAGCCAAGGCTCAGGCGGATACATTCAGTACTTC.